Listed here are 31 T cell receptor beta chains from one sample, sequenced in a study of beta chain features in type 1 diabetes. Expressed TCRB transcripts were sequenced, since all the RNA that had been isolated was reverse transcribed. Clones were sequenced by immunoSEQ multiplex PCR, and TCRdb holds only the in-frame ones, with some missing. Of about 230,000 clones in the sample, more than 9% were seen once. The sequenced sample was naive CD4+ T cells from blood. The receptors here all came from a woman between 18 and 29 years old in good health.

This clone turned up a few times. The chain has TRBV9 and TRBJ2-3, with 9 nucleotides matching TRBD1. Germline trimming cut 4 bases from V and 0 bases from J; bases unmatched to any gene: 18. CDR1 and CDR2 from the germline V gene are SGDLS and YYNGEE. This CDR3 contains 20 residues. The CDR3, as DNA: TGTGCCAGCAGCCTCAGGGACAGGGCCGAGGGGGGAATGAGCACAGATACGCAGTATTTT. It encodes CASSLRDRAEGGMSTDTQYF.

This clone came up a few times. This chain joins TRBV9 and TRBJ1-1, with D possibly TRBD1 on 6 matching bases. This CDR3 is built from 17 residues. V lost 0 bases and J 2 bases, leaving 17 bases between the germline ends. CDR1 is SGDLS and CDR2 is YYNGEE in the germline V gene. The CDR3 DNA sequence: TGTGCCAGCAGCGTAGCGATTATTACAGGGCCAAACACTGAAGCTTTCTTT. It specifies CASSVAIITGPNTEAFF. Full variable domain (outside the CDR3, taken from reference TRBV9 and TRBJ1-1): DSGVTQTPKHLITATGQRVTLRCSPRSGDLSVYWYQQSLDQGLQFLIQYYNGEERAKGNILERFSAQQFPDLHSELNLSSLELGDSALYFCASSVAIITGPNTEAFFGQGTRLTVV.

This clone has a handful of counts. The chain is built from TRBV27 and TRBJ2-3; no definite D call. The CDR3 contains 15 residues. Germline-derived CDR1 and CDR2 are MNHEY and SMNVEV (reference sequence). The ends were cut back, 0 bases at V and 6 bases at J, with 13 bases in the middle. CDR3 sequence (DNA): TGTGCCAGCAGTTTATCCCAGGCAACACGGGATACGCAGTATTTT. It specifies CASSLSQATRDTQYF.

This clone was counted a few times. The rearrangement uses TRBV30 and TRBJ1-6; tentative D call: TRBD1 (5 bases). Germline lookup yields CDR1 GTSNPN and CDR2 SVGIG (reference sequence). The CDR3 consists of 14 residues. Deletions cut 0 bases from V and 7 bases from J, with 10 bases between. The CDR3 spells CAWSVAGGNSPLHF. DNA for the CDR3: TGTGCCTGGAGTGTTGCCGGGGGGAATTCACCCCTCCACTTT.

The table lists this clone with a few counts. The V gene is TRBV2, the J gene TRBJ1-5, with D perhaps TRBD1 (5 bases). Germline V gene lookup returns CDR1 SNHLY and CDR2 FYNNEI. The CDR3 is 13 residues long. Trimming took off 8 bases at V and 0 bases at J, with 8 bases between the two ends. CDR3 in amino acids: CASQGLSNQPQHF. The CDR3 nucleotides are TGTGCCAGCCAGGGCCTTAGCAATCAGCCCCAGCATTTT. Looking up the rest from reference TRBV2 and TRBJ1-5 gives the full variable domain: EPEVTQTPSHQVTQMGQEVILRCVPISNHLYFYWYRQILGQKVEFLVSFYNNEISEKSEIFDDQFSVERPDGSNFTLKIRSTKLEDSAMYFCASQGLSNQPQHFGDGTRLSIL.

V gene TRBV9 combines with J gene TRBJ1-3; D uncertain. Germline V lookup: CDR1 SGDLS, CDR2 YYNGEE. The CDR3 runs to 13 residues. Deletions cut 6 bases from V and 1 base from J, with 8 bases between. The CDR3 DNA sequence: TGTGCCAGCACCCGCGGGTCTGGAAACACCATATATTTT. This codes for CASTRGSGNTIYF.

The chain couples TRBV7-2 to TRBJ2-2; 8 bases align to TRBD2. The CDR3 sequence is 14 residues long. The V gene's germline CDR1 is SGHTA and CDR2 FQGNSA. Trimming at V came to 5 bases and at J to 6 bases, leaving 5 bases not matched to a gene. The CDR3 region is CASSGLSGAGELFF. CDR3 sequence (DNA): TGTGCCAGCAGCGGCCTTAGCGGGGCCGGGGAGCTGTTTTTT. Full variable domain (missing parts from reference TRBV7-2 and TRBJ2-2): GAGVSQSPSNKVTEKGKDVELRCDPISGHTALYWYRQSLGQGLEFLIYFQGNSAPDKSGLPSDRFSAERTGGSVSTLTIQRTQQEDSAVYLCASSGLSGAGELFFGEGSRLTVL.

This clone was seen at least ten times. The V and J genes are TRBV5-4 and TRBJ1-2, with a tentative D call TRBD1 (5 bases). Germline V gene sequence: CDR1 SGHNT, CDR2 YYREEE (reference sequence). With 4 bases removed from V and 0 bases from J, the gap between germline ends came to 13 bases. This CDR3 is 15 amino acids long. CDR3 protein: CASSPRRTTNYGYTF. The CDR3 nucleotides read TGTGCCAGCAGCCCCCGCAGGACAACTAACTATGGCTACACCTTC.

The V gene is TRBV9, the J gene TRBJ2-1; tentative D call: TRBD2 (7 bases). The CDR3 length is 16 residues. Trimming left V 3 bases short and J 6 bases short, with 19 bases between. Germline values: CDR1 SGDLS, CDR2 YYNGEE. This chain's CDR3 is CASSARRGARGNEQFF. The CDR3, as DNA: TGTGCCAGCAGCGCCCGCCGGGGGGCCCGGGGCAATGAGCAGTTCTTC.

The V call is TRBV5-1, the J call TRBJ2-1; TRBD2 agrees at 7 bases. The V and J ends lost 1 base and 6 bases, in that order; junction bases with no gene match: 7. This CDR3 contains 15 residues. The germline V gene encodes CDR1 SGHRS and CDR2 YFSETQ. The CDR3, as DNA: TGCGCCAGCAGCTTGCTGCCGGGAGGATTCAATGAGCAGTTCTTC. Translation gives CASSLLPGGFNEQFF.

This clone turned up a few times. The J gene is TRBJ1-5, the V gene TRBV10-3; tentatively, D is TRBD1 (6 bases). The CDR3 extends over 14 amino acids. In germline, CDR1 is ENHRY, CDR2 SYGVKD. V was clipped by 5 bases and J by 6 bases, with 14 bases between them. This CDR3 reads CAISQGTSGQPQHF. As DNA, the CDR3 is TGTGCCATCAGTCAAGGGACAAGTGGTCAGCCCCAGCATTTT.

This clone was seen a handful of times. The CDR3 sequence is CAWRSKAQGHNVLTF. In DNA, the CDR3 is TGTGCCTGGAGGAGTAAGGCCCAGGGGCACAACGTCCTGACTTTC. The rearrangement uses TRBV30 and TRBJ2-6; tentative D call: TRBD1 (6 bases). V was trimmed by 3 bases and J by 9 bases, leaving 18 bases between them. This CDR3 is built from 15 residues. CDR1 is GTSNPN and CDR2 is SVGIG in the germline V gene (reference sequence).

This clone was seen a few times. The rearrangement uses TRBV6-5 and TRBJ1-2, with D unresolved. The CDR3 loop spans 15 amino acids. V was cut by 0 bases and J by 4 bases, with 12 bases left in between. CDR1 MNHEY and CDR2 SVGAGI come from the germline V gene. CDR3 bases: TGTGCCAGCAGTTACTCGGACTCGAGCGTCTATGGCTACACCTTC. The encoded protein is CASSYSDSSVYGYTF.

This rearrangement joins TRBV2 to TRBJ1-5, with 8 positions matching TRBD1. The J segment lost 3 bases and the V segment lost 4 bases, leaving 5 bases of the junction unmatched. The V gene's germline CDR1 is SNHLY and CDR2 FYNNEI. The CDR3 totals 15 residues. CDR3 sequence: CASSGQGTLNQPQHF. The CDR3, as DNA: TGTGCCAGCAGTGGACAGGGGACTCTCAATCAGCCCCAGCATTTT. Full variable domain (remainder filled in from reference TRBV2 and TRBJ1-5): EPEVTQTPSHQVTQMGQEVILRCVPISNHLYFYWYRQILGQKVEFLVSFYNNEISEKSEIFDDQFSVERPDGSNFTLKIRSTKLEDSAMYFCASSGQGTLNQPQHFGDGTRLSIL.

The chain uses TRBV2 and TRBJ1-6, with 8 bases that match TRBD1. After removal of 2 bases from V and 9 bases from J, the junction contained 9 bases not matched to a gene. CDR1 is SNHLY and CDR2 is FYNNEI in the germline V gene. This CDR3 has 16 amino acids. CDR3 in DNA: TGTGCCAGCAGTGAACTTGAGACAGGGGCTGGTTCACCCCTCCACTTT. Protein: CASSELETGAGSPLHF.

This rearrangement joins TRBV19 to TRBJ2-5; TRBD2 agrees at 7 bases. The CDR3 runs 16 residues. Germline V lookup: CDR1 LNHDA, CDR2 SQIVND (reference sequence). V lost 5 bases and J lost 2; bases outside the gene matches: 11. The CDR3 DNA sequence: TGTGCCAGTAGTGTGCCTAGCGGAGCCGGACAAGAGACCCAGTACTTC. This translates into CASSVPSGAGQETQYF.

A few counts support this clone. The chain is built from TRBV15 and TRBJ1-4; TRBD1 matches at 8 bases. Germline V gene lookup returns CDR1 LNHNV and CDR2 YYDKDF (reference sequence). The length of the CDR3 is 16 residues. The junction had 8 bases not matched to a gene; V was cut back by 1 base and J by 7 bases. CDR3 in DNA: TGTGCCACCAGCAGAGCCCTAGACAGGGGCGTTGAAAAACTGTTTTTT. Translated, it gives CATSRALDRGVEKLFF.

This clone occurred a few times. The chain uses TRBV7-3 and TRBJ2-2; 12 nucleotides agree with TRBD1. Germline loops: CDR1 SGHTA, CDR2 FQGTGA. Trimming removed 5 bases from V and 6 bases from J; junction bases left unmatched: 4. The CDR3 runs to 15 residues. This CDR3 is CASSRRDRGPGELFF. In DNA, the CDR3 is TGTGCCAGCAGCCGCCGGGACAGGGGGCCCGGGGAGCTGTTTTTT.

This clone was observed a few times. V and J are TRBV5-1 and TRBJ2-7, with 9 bases fitting TRBD1. Germline V CDR1 and CDR2: SGHRS, YFSETQ. The CDR3 has 15 residues. The V gene end was trimmed by 3 bases and the J gene end by 2 bases; junction bases not matched to a gene: 6. CDR3 region: CASSSGQGMAYEQYF. CDR3 bases: TGCGCCAGCAGCTCTGGACAGGGGATGGCCTACGAGCAGTACTTC.

This clone was picked up a small number of times. This chain joins TRBV7-2 and TRBJ2-2; no clear D. The V end was cut by 1 base, the J end by 1 base, with 10 bases between. Germline V CDR1 and CDR2: SGHTA, FQGNSA. There are 16 residues in the CDR3. The CDR3 protein is CASSLDGGVNTGELFF. The DNA of the CDR3 is TGTGCCAGCAGCTTAGATGGCGGCGTGAACACCGGGGAGCTGTTTTTT. Together with reference TRBV7-2 and TRBJ2-2, the CDR3 gives the full variable domain: GAGVSQSPSNKVTEKGKDVELRCDPISGHTALYWYRQSLGQGLEFLIYFQGNSAPDKSGLPSDRFSAERTGGSVSTLTIQRTQQEDSAVYLCASSLDGGVNTGELFFGEGSRLTVL.

This clone has just a few counts. The chain couples TRBV29-1 to TRBJ2-7, with 8 bases identical to TRBD1. Germline assignment: CDR1 SQVTM and CDR2 ANQGSEA. The CDR3 loop spans 15 amino acids. V dropped 3 bases and J dropped 2; count of bases not matched to a gene: 9. The CDR3 spells CSVEGVGTGAYEQYF. In DNA, the CDR3 is TGCAGCGTTGAGGGGGTCGGGACAGGAGCCTACGAGCAGTACTTC.

This clone has at least ten counts. The V and J genes are TRBV7-2 and TRBJ2-1, with D perhaps matching TRBD2 (5 bases). The CDR3 has 13 amino acids. V was trimmed by 7 bases and J by 5 bases, leaving 12 bases between them. Germline CDR1 reads SGHTA; CDR2 reads FQGNSA. As DNA, the CDR3 is TGTGCCAGCACCCTAGGGCGGGACAATGAGCAGTTCTTC. Protein: CASTLGRDNEQFF.

The rearrangement joins TRBV19 to TRBJ1-1, with a weak D call TRBD1 (6 bases). Germline V gene data show CDR1 as LNHDA and CDR2 as SQIVND (reference sequence). The CDR3 sequence is 11 residues long. The V and J ends lost 8 bases and 7 bases respectively, with 11 bases between them. CDR3 loop: CASSLRGEAFF. CDR3 DNA sequence: TGTGCCAGTTCCCTCAGGGGTGAAGCTTTCTTT.

The chain recombines TRBV7-3 with TRBJ2-1; 11 positions match TRBD2. The CDR3 sequence is 17 residues long. The J segment lost 8 bases and the V segment lost 4 bases, leaving 13 bases of the junction unmatched. CDR1 is SGHTA, CDR2 FQGTGA, per germline. The CDR3 reads CASSSGVAGGRVHEQFF. The CDR3 DNA sequence: TGTGCCAGCAGCTCCGGGGTAGCGGGGGGGCGAGTCCATGAGCAGTTCTTC.

This clone showed up just a few times. The gene calls are TRBV4-1 and TRBJ1-5; 11 nucleotides match TRBD1. The trim removed 0 bases at V and 2 bases at J, leaving 3 bases unmatched. Germline CDR1 MGHRA, CDR2 YSYEKL. This CDR3 region has 17 residues. The CDR3 sequence: CASSQDGTGGRNQPQHF. DNA of the CDR3: TGCGCCAGCAGCCAAGACGGGACAGGGGGTCGCAATCAGCCCCAGCATTTT.

This clone was seen a few times. The CDR3 spells CASSIGGDNSPLHF. The CDR3 DNA follows: TGTGCCAGTAGTATAGGAGGTGATAATTCACCCCTCCACTTT. The chain employs TRBV19 and TRBJ1-6; no reliable D call. Per germline, CDR1 LNHDA and CDR2 SQIVND (reference sequence). Between the trimmed V and J ends, which lost 1 base and 5 bases, there was a span of 6 bases. The CDR3 is 14 residues long.

This chain joins TRBV5-1 and TRBJ2-7; D is possibly TRBD1 (7 bases). Per the germline V gene, CDR1 is SGHRS and CDR2 is YFSETQ. V was clipped by 3 bases and J by 3 bases, with 13 bases between them. The CDR3 runs to 14 residues. The CDR3 sequence: CASSWTGGFYEQYF. The CDR3 DNA reads as TGCGCCAGCAGCTGGACAGGAGGGTTCTACGAGCAGTACTTC.

This clone was counted only a few times. This chain links TRBV5-1 with TRBJ2-7; D call uncertain. The CDR3 is made up of 15 amino acids. Germline values: CDR1 SGHRS, CDR2 YFSETQ. The V end was cut by 4 bases, the J end by 6 bases, with 20 bases between. DNA of the CDR3: TGCGCCAGCAGCCCGTTGTCCGGGTCCTTTTCCGAGCAGTACTTC. Protein product: CASSPLSGSFSEQYF.

The table lists this clone with a few counts. This chain uses TRBV6-6 with TRBJ1-4; 8 nucleotides match TRBD1. This CDR3 is built from 15 residues. Losses at the gene ends were 6 bases for V and 5 bases for J; bases not matched to a gene: 8. Germline-derived CDR1 and CDR2 are MNHNY and SVGAGI (reference sequence). The CDR3 sequence is CASRLETGANEKLFF. The CDR3 nucleotides read TGTGCCAGCAGACTTGAGACAGGGGCAAATGAAAAACTGTTTTTT.

The chain couples TRBV30 to TRBJ2-7; D may be TRBD1 (6 bases). This CDR3 is 13 amino acids long. Looked up from germline, CDR1 is GTSNPN and CDR2 is SVGIG (reference sequence). V gave up 1 base and J gave up 4 bases, with 11 bases separating them. CDR3 bases: TGTGCCTGGAGTGCCGGGACACTTTACGAGCAGTACTTC. This encodes CAWSAGTLYEQYF.

At least ten counts were recorded for this clone. The chain employs TRBV10-3 and TRBJ2-1, with D possibly matching TRBD2 (6 bases). Per the germline V gene, CDR1 is ENHRY and CDR2 is SYGVKD. V lost 5 bases to trimming and J lost 10 bases, with 12 bases between them. CDR3 size: 12 residues. Written as DNA, the CDR3 is TGTGCCATCAGTCCCGGGGGAGCCGAGCAGTTCTTC. It is translated as CAISPGGAEQFF.